This is a list of T cell receptor beta chains from one sample in a study of OX40 agonist ivuxolimab in advanced cancers. Clones were read by immunoSEQ multiplex PCR, and TCRdb kept only the in-frame ones, dropping some. The sample has some 100,000 clones, around 84% seen once. The specimen comprised CD4+ or CD8+ T cells sorted from blood, sampled in a trial of the OX40 agonist ivuxolimab. All receptors come from an adult with an advanced solid tumor such as melanoma, head and neck, liver or kidney cancer. Each CDR3 is given with its conserved first and last residue. The D gene is left open where the match is weak. Rows give clone size only sometimes, using once, few, many, or a class for an expanded clone.

D	V	J	size	DNA	CDR3
NA	TRBV7-2	TRBJ1-2	NA	TGTGCCAGCAGCCCCGGGACGGCTAACTATGGCTACACCTTC	CASSPGTANYGYTF
TRBD2	TRBV7-2	TRBJ2-1	NA	TGTGCCAGCAGTCTGGACCTAGCGGGGGGTTACAATGAGCAGTTCTTC	CASSLDLAGGYNEQFF
NA	TRBV15	TRBJ1-4	NA	TGTGCCACCAGCAGGTACGGGCCCCAGACAGCAACTAATGAAAAACTGTTTTTT	CATSRYGPQTATNEKLFF
NA	TRBV18	TRBJ1-3	NA	TGTGCCAGCTCACCAACGTCGGGCAACAGGGCGGGTGGAAACACCATATATTTT	CASSPTSGNRAGGNTIYF
NA	TRBV2	TRBJ1-5	NA	TGTGCCACCTCGGTTAGCAATCAGCCCCAGCATTTT	CATSVSNQPQHF
NA	TRBV6-5	TRBJ2-5	NA	TGTGCCAGCAGCAGACCTTTAGAGACCCAGTACTTC	CASSRPLETQYF
TRBD1	TRBV7-2	TRBJ1-6	NA	TGTGCCAGCAGCGTAAGACAGGGCCCTAATTCACCCCTCCACTTT	CASSVRQGPNSPLHF
NA	TRBV5-6	TRBJ2-7	few	TGTGCCAGCAGCTTCACAGGGAGAACGTCCTACGAGCAGTACTTC	CASSFTGRTSYEQYF
NA	TRBV10-3	TRBJ2-2	NA	TGTGCCACCCGACAGGTTCGATCCGGGGAGCTGTTTTTT	CATRQVRSGELFF
NA	TRBV6-1	TRBJ1-1	few	TGTGCCAGCCTCGGGTACCGAAGCCTTTTCTTT	CASLGYRSLFF
NA	TRBV6-4	TRBJ1-5	once	TGTGCCAGCAGTCCGGGTGTGGGATATCAGCCCCAGCATTTT	CASSPGVGYQPQHF
NA	TRBV5-1	TRBJ1-3	NA	TGCGCCAGCAGCTTGTCCGCGCCGCCAGACACCATATATTTT	CASSLSAPPDTIYF
NA	TRBV11-1	TRBJ1-1	NA	TGTGCCAGCAGCCCAAGGGCAGGGGCTTATGGCACTGAAGCTTTCTTT	CASSPRAGAYGTEAFF